Given below is one T cell receptor beta chain in context. Antigen: not known. The germline CDR1 and CDR2 sequences are SGHRS and YFSETQ. V was shortened by 3 bases and J by 2 bases, with 11 bases between the two germline ends. CDR3 length equals 14 residues. Generated by immunoSEQ multiplex PCR, the TCRdb table keeps only in-frame clones and is missing some. The sample contains under 85,000 clones, around 90% of which appear only once. These data originate in a study of siplizumab effects on memory and regulatory T cells. Regarding the study as a whole: Mean Treg-derived proportions of mappable alloreactive CD4+ clones were less than 75% for siplizumab and around 30% for controls. The alloresponse seemed to draw substantially on naive T cells, which appeared more diverse than memory cells. Proliferating Tregs taken from siplizumab cultures were not shown to have a confirmed suppressive function. Sequences below about 10^-5 frequency were poorly captured, limiting mapping of alloreactive clones.

The chain is built from TRBV5-1 and TRBJ1-1; D unclear. Sequenced sample: Tregs sorted from blood. The source of this sequence is a human donor in good health. The CDR3 is CASSWRTGNTEAFF. The CDR3 DNA reads TGCGCCAGCAGCTGGAGGACGGGAAACACTGAAGCTTTCTTT.